This T cell receptor beta chain came from a study of post-analysis software for immune sequencing data. Study at large: Included among the disease courses, which were recorded for the cohort, were relapsing-remitting, secondary progressive and progressive-relapsing multiple sclerosis. Study-wide results and caveats: Included in a set of four or five TRBV segments more frequent in patients than controls were TRBV5-6, TRBV5-1 and TRBV20-1. F measure grouped same-batch samples tightly together. Normalized Chao1 diversity in multiple sclerosis patients fell significantly below that of controls.

Of note for this clonotype: Its antigen remains unknown.

Unique molecular identifiers had been added to the TCR beta cDNA libraries. T cells numbering roughly 1 to 10 million yielded a few hundred thousand cDNA molecules. From the PCR reads, TCRdb called clonotypes with MiXCR, one entry per CDR3 protein. The sample shows 700,000 to 800,000 distinct CDR3 sequences, 25% to 30% of them seen only once. CDR3 length equals 13 residues. V was trimmed by 6 bases and J by 5 bases, leaving 11 bases between them. Germline CDR1 is MNHNS and CDR2 is SASEGT. The chain carries TRBV6-1 and TRBJ2-4; possibly TRBD2 for D (5 bases). This clonotype was sampled from a girl aged 5-17 years with multiple sclerosis. Specimen: blood. The chain's CDR3 is CASRESGENIQYF. DNA for the CDR3: TGTGCCAGCAGGGAGTCCGGGGAAAACATTCAGTACTTC.